Given below is one T cell receptor beta chain in context. Its target is unknown. The sample contains more than one DNA sequence encoding this CDR3. The data originate from a study of multiple sclerosis patients with progressive multifocal leukoencephalopathy. The CDR3 runs 15 residues. Trimming removed 4 bases at V and 2 bases at J, with 15 bases between. CDR1 and CDR2 from the germline V gene are SEHNR and FQNEAQ (reference sequence). The time point here: around 13 months of natalizumab therapy. Synthetic inline TR CDR3 controls covering all V-J pairings were spiked into each PCR. Profiled with immunoSEQ multiplex PCR; TCRdb holds only in-frame clones, not every one. Of 30,000 or so clones listed, around 87% are singletons. Regarding the study as a whole: In most PML patients, TRB repertoires appeared less diverse by entropy.

The chain is built from TRBV7-9 and TRBJ2-7; tentative D call: TRBD1 (7 bases). This TCR was sampled from a human donor with multiple sclerosis. This specimen was PBMCs, taken from a patient treated with natalizumab. The CDR3: CASSSDRRGPYEQYF. CDR3 DNA sequence: TGTGCCAGCAGCTCGGACAGGAGGGGGCCCTACGAGCAGTACTTC. Together with reference TRBV7-9 and TRBJ2-7, the CDR3 gives the full variable domain: DTGVSQNPRHKITKRGQNVTFRCDPISEHNRLYWYRQTLGQGPEFLTYFQNEAQLEKSRLLSDRFSAERPKGSFSTLEIQRTEQGDSAMYLCASSSDRRGPYEQYFGPGTRLTVT.